This TCR beta chain emerged from a study of T cell changes during pregnancy in multiple sclerosis. This CDR3 comprises 13 residues. Trimming left V 7 bases short and J 9 bases short, with 15 bases between. CDR1 and CDR2 from the germline V gene are MDHEN and SYDVKM. This clone was observed a single time. Generated by immunoSEQ multiplex PCR, the TCRdb table keeps only in-frame clones and is missing some. The sample has more than 85,000 clones, just under 95% seen once; the top ten hold around 1.4%. The sample here was peripheral blood, taken in the third trimester of pregnancy. This receptor was taken from a female donor in good health, enrolled as a control in a pregnancy study. The rearrangement uses TRBV28 and TRBJ2-2; D is possibly TRBD1 (6 bases). CDR3 in amino acids: CASTPRGDRELFF. CDR3 DNA: TGTGCCAGCACCCCTCGAGGGGACAGGGAGCTGTTTTTT.